The 17 T cell receptor beta chains presented below share a single source sample, sequenced in a study of Ad26.COV2.S vaccination and SARS-CoV-2 variants. The treatment here: around 19 received Ad26.COV2.S at low or high dose, single or two shots; about 5 received placebo; per-sample allocation not given. Collection of samples fell on day 63 after the first vaccine or placebo injection. Clones were sequenced by immunoSEQ multiplex PCR, and TCRdb holds only the in-frame ones, with some missing. This table has around 320,000 clones, 87% appearing once. The sample in question was peripheral blood, obtained in a trial of Ad26.COV2.S vaccine versus placebo. Receptors were obtained from a person between 18 and 59 years old who received the Ad26.COV2.S COVID-19 vaccine or a placebo.

V and J are TRBV18 and TRBJ2-2; TRBD2 matches at 14 bases. CDR1 and CDR2 from the germline V gene are KGHSH and LQKENI. CDR3 length: 18 residues. With 3 bases clipped from V and 3 bases from J, the junction kept 6 bases outside the gene matches. The CDR3 DNA reads as TGTGCCAGCTCACCGGGACTAGCGGGGGCCGGGGACACCGGGGAGCTGTTTTTT. Its translation: CASSPGLAGAGDTGELFF.

The chain combines TRBV5-4 with TRBJ1-3; D call uncertain. The CDR3 sequence is 15 residues long. The germline CDR1 and CDR2 sequences are SGHNT and YYREEE (reference sequence). V was shortened by 1 base and J by 0 bases, with 8 bases between the two germline ends. The CDR3 is CASSLRGSSGNTIYF. CDR3 nucleotides: TGTGCCAGCAGCTTGCGCGGGAGCTCTGGAAACACCATATATTTT. The variable domain in full, with the rest retrieved from reference TRBV5-4 and TRBJ1-3, is ETGVTQSPTHLIKTRGQQVTLRCSSQSGHNTVSWYQQALGQGPQFIFQYYREEENGRGNFPPRFSGLQFPNYSSELNVNALELDDSALYLCASSLRGSSGNTIYFGEGSWLTVV.

The chain uses TRBV4-1 and TRBJ1-1, with TRBD1 as a possible D gene (5 bases). The CDR3 consists of 15 residues. The V gene lost 0 bases and the J gene lost 5 bases, with 13 bases spanning the gap. Germline-derived CDR1 and CDR2 are MGHRA and YSYEKL. The CDR3 reads CASSQDVGGETEAFF. CDR3 nucleotide sequence: TGCGCCAGCAGCCAAGATGTGGGGGGGGAAACTGAAGCTTTCTTT.

This chain joins TRBV11-2 and TRBJ1-1; D unresolved. Trimming removed 1 base from V and 5 bases from J, with 14 bases in between. Germline CDR1 and CDR2: SGHAT and FQNNGV. This CDR3 has 15 amino acids. CDR3 DNA sequence: TGTGCCAGCAGCTTAGGAAGGGTGGGGAGGACTGAAGCTTTCTTT. It specifies CASSLGRVGRTEAFF. Looking up the rest from reference TRBV11-2 and TRBJ1-1 gives the full variable domain: EAGVAQSPRYKIIEKRQSVAFWCNPISGHATLYWYQQILGQGPKLLIQFQNNGVVDDSQLPKDRFSAERLKGVDSTLKIQPAKLEDSAVYLCASSLGRVGRTEAFFGQGTRLTVV.

V and J are TRBV20-1 and TRBJ1-1, with TRBD1 identical over 8 bases. The CDR3 extends over 11 amino acids. The V gene end was trimmed by 6 bases and the J gene end by 10 bases; junction bases not matched to a gene: 7. The V gene's germline CDR1 is DFQATT and CDR2 SNEGSKA (reference sequence). CDR3 DNA: TGCAGTGCCCCGCGACAGGGGCGAGCTTTCTTT. Encoded protein: CSAPRQGRAFF.

The chain has TRBV27 and TRBJ1-1, with 12 positions matching TRBD1. The V segment lost 4 bases and the J segment 7 bases; nucleotides outside the gene matches: 10. The CDR3 loop spans 16 amino acids. CDR1 MNHEY and CDR2 SMNVEV come from the germline V gene (reference sequence). The CDR3 spells CASSSLGQGARVEAFF. The DNA of the CDR3 is TGTGCCAGCAGTTCCCTGGGACAGGGGGCCAGGGTTGAAGCTTTCTTT.

The V call is TRBV27, the J call TRBJ2-7; D is uncertain. The V end lost 2 bases, the J end lost 2 bases, and 10 bases lay between the germline ends. The CDR3 totals 14 residues. Germline V gene data show CDR1 as MNHEY and CDR2 as SMNVEV (reference sequence). CDR3 residues: CASSLGVGAYEQYF. CDR3 nucleotide sequence: TGTGCCAGCAGTTTAGGGGTCGGCGCCTACGAGCAGTACTTC.

The chain carries TRBV30 and TRBJ1-4, with D unclear. V was pared by 1 base and J by 6 bases, with 6 bases between. The CDR3 length is 12 residues. Germline CDR1 reads GTSNPN; CDR2 reads SVGIG (reference sequence). In DNA, the CDR3 is TGTGCCTGGAGTGGGGTCGATGAAAAACTGTTTTTT. This encodes CAWSGVDEKLFF.

V and J are TRBV21-1 and TRBJ2-7; no check of the table's D call, TRBD1, against the DNA was made. TRBV21-1 is flagged as a pseudogene. The CDR3 is made up of 16 amino acids. The CDR3 reads CASSKGRDRGLLEQYF. The CDR3 DNA reads as TGTGCCAGCAGCAAAGGTAGGGACAGGGGGCTTCTCGAGCAGTACTTC.

The chain recombines TRBV19 with TRBJ1-6, with TRBD1 as a possible D gene (6 bases). This CDR3 comprises 14 residues. The V gene's germline CDR1 is LNHDA and CDR2 SQIVND (reference sequence). V was clipped by 3 bases and J by 8 bases, with 11 bases between them. This chain's CDR3 is CASSMGGPDSPLHF. As DNA, the CDR3 is TGTGCCAGTAGTATGGGGGGGCCGGATTCACCCCTCCACTTT.

This clone was found once. This chain joins TRBV15 and TRBJ1-4; a weak D match, TRBD1 (6 bases). Trimming stripped 1 base from V and 8 bases from J, with 14 bases between. Germline loops: CDR1 LNHNV, CDR2 YYDKDF (reference sequence). CDR3 size: 15 residues. CDR3 sequence (DNA): TGTGCCACCAGCAGAGCTCCCGACAGGCGGGAAAAACTGTTTTTT. Protein sequence: CATSRAPDRREKLFF.

This chain uses TRBV27 with TRBJ2-1; TRBD1 matches at 9 bases. The V gene end was trimmed by 5 bases and the J gene end by 9 bases; junction bases not matched to a gene: 17. Germline V gives CDR1 MNHEY, CDR2 SMNVEV (reference sequence). The CDR3 is 17 residues long. DNA for the CDR3: TGTGCCAGCAGTCCCACGGGACAGGGCGGGCGAGGTAGTGAGCAGTTCTTC. The encoded protein is CASSPTGQGGRGSEQFF.

In this sample, this clone turned up a few times. This sequence joins TRBV12-3 or TRBV12-4 and TRBJ1-2; D gene unclear. The CDR3 has 12 residues. V lost 5 bases and J lost 2, with 6 bases in between. CDR3 sequence: CASSQTNYGYTF. CDR3 DNA sequence: TGTGCCAGCAGTCAAACAAACTATGGCTACACCTTC.

This clone appeared a single time. The V and J genes are TRBV13 and TRBJ2-5; D ambiguous. V was clipped by 3 bases and J by 2 bases, with 10 bases between them. The germline CDR1 and CDR2 sequences are PRHDT and FYEKMQ (reference sequence). There are 14 residues in the CDR3. The CDR3 sequence is CASSLSPEQETQYF. The CDR3 DNA reads TGTGCCAGCAGCTTGAGCCCAGAACAAGAGACCCAGTACTTC. Combining the CDR3 with reference TRBV13 and TRBJ2-5 gives the whole variable domain AAGVIQSPRHLIKEKRETATLKCYPIPRHDTVYWYQQGPGQDPQFLISFYEKMQSDKGSIPDRFSAQQFSDYHSELNMSSLELGDSALYFCASSLSPEQETQYFGPGTRLLVL.

This sequence joins TRBV3-1 (or the pseudogene TRBV3-2) and TRBJ1-1, with unresolved D. V lost 4 bases to trimming and J lost 0 bases, with 9 bases between them. CDR1 is LGHDT, CDR2 YNNKEL, per germline (reference sequence). This CDR3 region has 14 residues. This chain's CDR3 is CASSPGGVNTEAFF. DNA of the CDR3: TGTGCCAGCAGCCCGGGCGGGGTGAACACTGAAGCTTTCTTT.

Comments on this clone: Different DNA sequences within this sample yield the same CDR3. The rearrangement links TRBV5-1 to TRBJ2-2; D is undetermined. V lost 0 bases and J lost 4, with 4 bases in between. Germline lookup yields CDR1 SGHRS and CDR2 YFSETQ. The CDR3 loop spans 13 amino acids. This chain's CDR3 is CASSLGSTGELFF. CDR3 bases: TGCGCCAGCAGCTTGGGATCCACCGGGGAGCTGTTTTTT.

The chain couples TRBV15 to TRBJ1-2, with D maybe TRBD1 (6 bases). CDR1 LNHNV and CDR2 YYDKDF come from the germline V gene (reference sequence). The germline V and J ends were trimmed by 4 bases and 2 bases, with 14 bases remaining between them. The CDR3 runs to 15 residues. The CDR3 sequence: CATSTTTRGNYGYTF. The CDR3 DNA reads TGTGCCACCAGCACAACCACCAGGGGCAACTATGGCTACACCTTC.